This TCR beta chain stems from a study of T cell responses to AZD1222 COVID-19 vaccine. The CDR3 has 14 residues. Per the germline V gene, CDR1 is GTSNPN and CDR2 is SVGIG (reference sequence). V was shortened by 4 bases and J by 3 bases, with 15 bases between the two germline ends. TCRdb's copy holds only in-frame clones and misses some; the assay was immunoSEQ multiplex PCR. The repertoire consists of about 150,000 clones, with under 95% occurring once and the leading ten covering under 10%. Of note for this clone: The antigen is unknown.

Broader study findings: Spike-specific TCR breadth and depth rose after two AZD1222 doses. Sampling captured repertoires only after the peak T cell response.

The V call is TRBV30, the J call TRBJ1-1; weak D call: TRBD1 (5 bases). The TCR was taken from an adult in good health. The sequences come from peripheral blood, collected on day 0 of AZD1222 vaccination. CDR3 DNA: TGTGCCTGGAAGGATCCGGGGGACTACACTGAAGCTTTCTTT. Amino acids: CAWKDPGDYTEAFF.